The clone carrying this T cell receptor beta chain was found a few times. Its antigen is as yet unknown. The CDR3 runs 12 residues. Germline V gene lookup returns CDR1 SEHNR and CDR2 FQNEAQ (reference sequence). Between the trimmed V and J ends, which lost 2 bases and 4 bases, there was a span of 5 bases. It was 5'RACE with constant-segment primers that produced the TCR alpha and TCR beta cDNA libraries, which carried sample barcodes and UMIs. MiXCR, applied by TCRdb to the 5' RACE reads, yields one record per CDR3 protein. The table has 170,000 or so distinct CDR3 sequences, over 20% seen once. This sample stems from a study of T-cell memory formation after mild COVID-19. Study as a whole: TCR clusters showed largely donor specificity.

Whole-study results and caveats: Proof of SARS-CoV-2 specificity was absent for the second-wave clones that crested on day 37. Several responding clones turned up in pre-infection memory, indicating that cross-reactive memory may have taken part.

The clonotype was recovered from an adult woman who had mild COVID-19 (a few samples of this study predate the infection). Cell type and time point are not known. The J gene is TRBJ1-1, the V gene TRBV7-9; unclear D gene. Sequenced sample: PBMCs or a T cell subset sorted from them (not recorded which). CDR3 DNA sequence: TGTGCCAGCAGCTTATTCACCACTGAAGCTTTCTTT. It specifies CASSLFTTEAFF.